This record concerns one T cell receptor (beta chain) sequence. The data derive from a study of blood T cell repertoires in COVID-19. The CDR3 consists of 12 residues. The J segment lost 7 bases and the V segment lost 6 bases, leaving 5 bases of the junction unmatched. The germline CDR1 and CDR2 sequences are MDHEN and SYDVKM. Clones were read by immunoSEQ multiplex PCR, and TCRdb kept only the in-frame ones, dropping some. This table has roughly 80,000 clones, more than 75% appearing once. This sequence originates from a woman aged 60 to 75 with acute or convalescent COVID-19. Sequenced sample: peripheral blood. The rearrangement links TRBV28 to TRBJ1-2, with 7 positions matching TRBD1. CDR3 sequence reads: CASSQTGSGYTF. In DNA form, the CDR3 reads TGTGCCAGCAGCCAGACAGGGAGTGGCTACACCTTC.